This T cell receptor (beta chain) emerged from a study of CDR3 diversity in severe acne. This clonotype has a handful of counts. TCRdb re-derived calls from the PCR reads in MiXCR, one entry per CDR3 protein. Here the sample spans more than 80,000 distinct CDR3 sequences, 45% to 50% being singletons. The length of the CDR3 is 15 residues. Per the germline V gene, CDR1 is KGHDR and CDR2 is SFDVKD. V trimming: 9 bases; J trimming: 5 bases; junction bases outside the gene matches: 13. Input material: blood. The clonotype originates from a male donor with severe acne vulgaris. V usage is TRBV24-1 and J usage is TRBJ2-5; TRBD1 matches at 8 bases. For the CDR3, the DNA is TGTGCCACCGGAGGACAGGGCGAAGGATGGGAGACCCAGTACTTC. It specifies CATGGQGEGWETQYF.